Listed below are T cell receptor beta chains from one sample, sequenced in a study of T cells expressing NK-cell markers. From its re-call of the 5' RACE reads, TCRdb lists each CDR3 protein once, without DNA. Seen in this sample are about 460,000 distinct CDR3 sequences; the ten most common clones hold under 1.5%. Specimen: blood T cells: a sorted CD56 or NKG2C T cell subset, CD4+ or CD8+ T cells, or bulk PBMC T cells (not recorded which). These receptors were taken from a woman in her forties or fifties in good health. The CDR3 runs from the conserved cysteine through the conserved F or W.

>TRBV11-2|TRBJ2-1
CASRTGTKREQFF
>TRBV7-9|TRBJ2-1
CAASKVGSDEQFF
>TRBV5-1|TRBJ2-1
CASNTLKTPNEQFF
>TRBV5-1|TRBJ1-1
CASSKIQGVGAEAFF
>TRBV3-1|TRBJ2-7
CASSGGLAGVYSYEQYF
>TRBV5-1|TRBJ2-3
CASSRLAGSETWTRDTQYF
>TRBV29-1|TRBJ2-3
CSGGGGSTQYF
>TRBV5-1|TRBJ2-7
CASSEYRGLGLGEQYF
>TRBV7-2|TRBJ2-2
CASRPGLGNTGELFF
>TRBV7-9|TRBJ2-5
CASSSRQGILETQYF
>TRBV12-3/TRBV12-4|TRBJ2-2
CASRDTNRGIGELFF
>TRBV3-1|TRBJ2-5
CASRLAGKETQYF
>TRBV11-2|TRBJ2-7
CASRPPGSYEQYF
>TRBV15|TRBJ1-5
CATSRDYRNQPQHF
>TRBV20-1|TRBJ1-2
CSARTGGVDGYTF
>TRBV7-9|TRBJ2-2
CASSSRGWELFF
>TRBV12-3/TRBV12-4|TRBJ1-4
CASSYHPNEKLFF
>TRBV10-3|TRBJ2-3
CAMAGLLERTDTQYF
>TRBV3-1|TRBJ1-2
CASRPTTGFGYTF
>TRBV29-1|TRBJ2-1
CSVDAWGPGNEQFF
>TRBV12-3/TRBV12-4|TRBJ1-5
CASSSRGPLIQPQHF
>TRBV12-3/TRBV12-4|TRBJ2-7
CASSSTYKSYEQYF
>TRBV12-3/TRBV12-4|TRBJ1-5
CASRPSGGIDQPQHF
>TRBV19|TRBJ2-3
CASSIAGTGSTDTQYF
>TRBV24-1|TRBJ2-5
CATSENRVGETQYF
>TRBV20-1|TRBJ2-3
CSARSSGLSTDTQYF
>TRBV5-6|TRBJ2-5
CASSLVAGKETQYF
>TRBV12-3/TRBV12-4|TRBJ1-5
CASSLVGNNQPQHF
>TRBV6-5|TRBJ2-6
CASSYGVGSSGANVLTF
>TRBV14|TRBJ2-1
CASSQGVRRNNEQFF
>TRBV5-5|TRBJ2-2
CASSTSGVITGELFF
>TRBV29-1|TRBJ1-1
CSAKQAMNTEAFF
>TRBV20-1|TRBJ2-1
CSARGEGLLTDEQFF
>TRBV7-9|TRBJ1-4
CASSSPGITNEKLFF
>TRBV27|TRBJ1-2
CASSSRDSYGYTF
>TRBV29-1|TRBJ2-1
CSGTGSYNEQFF
>TRBV10-3|TRBJ2-1
CAISAEEGGNSEQFF
>TRBV9|TRBJ2-3
CASSVTSVTADTQYF
>TRBV7-2|TRBJ2-1
CASSFSYNEQFF
>TRBV28|TRBJ2-4
CASSLGKLAKNIQYF
>TRBV4-1|TRBJ2-1
CASSQSPGRVAGADEQFF
>TRBV20-1|TRBJ2-7
CSARSGQGLYEQYF
>TRBV5-1|TRBJ2-3
CASSLMAAAGGVPRTQYF
>TRBV10-3|TRBJ2-3
CAIKRREFADTQYF
>TRBV18|TRBJ2-3
CASSPRGAGASTDTQYF
>TRBV19|TRBJ2-6
CASSIEGVSGANVLTF
>TRBV12-3/TRBV12-4|TRBJ2-1
CASSYLGLAGGSQQFF
>TRBV5-1|TRBJ2-3
CASSTGQGAVDTQYF
>TRBV7-2|TRBJ2-1
CASSRLNGYNEQFF
>TRBV5-1|TRBJ2-7
CASSLDRQGGLNEQYF
>TRBV4-1|TRBJ2-2
CASSLPGSWGGVNTGELFF
>TRBV7-2|TRBJ2-2
CASSRTPRGRPAELFF
>TRBV14|TRBJ2-7
CASSQSTGTSIYEQYF
>TRBV27|TRBJ1-4
CASKLSGTTNEKLFF